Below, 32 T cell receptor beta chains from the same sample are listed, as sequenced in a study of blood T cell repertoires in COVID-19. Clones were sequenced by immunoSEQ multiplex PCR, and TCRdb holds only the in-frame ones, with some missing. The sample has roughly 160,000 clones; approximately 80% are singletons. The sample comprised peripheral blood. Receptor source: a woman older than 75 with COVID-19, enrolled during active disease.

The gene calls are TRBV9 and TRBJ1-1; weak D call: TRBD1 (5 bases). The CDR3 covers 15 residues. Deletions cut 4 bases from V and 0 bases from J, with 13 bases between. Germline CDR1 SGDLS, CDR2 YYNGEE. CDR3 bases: TGTGCCAGCAGCAGTTCAGGGCAGGTGAACACTGAAGCTTTCTTT. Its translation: CASSSSGQVNTEAFF.

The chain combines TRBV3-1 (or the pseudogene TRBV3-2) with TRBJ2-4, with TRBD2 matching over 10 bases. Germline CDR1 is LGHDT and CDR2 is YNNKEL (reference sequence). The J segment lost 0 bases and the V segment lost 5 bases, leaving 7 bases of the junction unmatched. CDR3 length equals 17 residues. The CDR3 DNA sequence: TGTGCCAGCAGCGCCCGGACTAGCGGAGTAGCCAAAAACATTCAGTACTTC. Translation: CASSARTSGVAKNIQYF.

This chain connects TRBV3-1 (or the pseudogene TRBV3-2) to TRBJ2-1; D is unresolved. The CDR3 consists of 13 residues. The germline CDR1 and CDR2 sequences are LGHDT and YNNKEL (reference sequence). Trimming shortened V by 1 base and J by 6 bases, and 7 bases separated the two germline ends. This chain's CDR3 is CASSQVALNEQFF. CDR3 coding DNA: TGTGCCAGCAGCCAAGTTGCACTCAATGAGCAGTTCTTC.

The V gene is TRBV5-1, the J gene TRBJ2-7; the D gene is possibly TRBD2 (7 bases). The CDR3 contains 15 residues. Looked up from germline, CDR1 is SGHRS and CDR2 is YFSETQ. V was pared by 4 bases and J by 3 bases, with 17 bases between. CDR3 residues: CASSPGGGGVYEQYF. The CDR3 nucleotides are TGCGCCAGCAGCCCGGGGGGCGGGGGCGTCTACGAGCAGTACTTC. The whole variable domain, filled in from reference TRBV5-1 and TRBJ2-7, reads KAGVTQTPRYLIKTRGQQVTLSCSPISGHRSVSWYQQTPGQGLQFLFEYFSETQRNKGNFPGRFSGRQFSNSRSEMNVSTLELGDSALYLCASSPGGGGVYEQYFGPGTRLTVT.

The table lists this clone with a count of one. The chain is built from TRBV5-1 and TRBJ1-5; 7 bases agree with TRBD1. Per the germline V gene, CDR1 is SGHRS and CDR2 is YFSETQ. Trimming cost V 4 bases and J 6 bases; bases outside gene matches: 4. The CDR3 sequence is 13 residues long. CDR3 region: CASSQGDGQPQHF. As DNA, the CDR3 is TGCGCCAGCAGCCAGGGGGACGGTCAGCCCCAGCATTTT.

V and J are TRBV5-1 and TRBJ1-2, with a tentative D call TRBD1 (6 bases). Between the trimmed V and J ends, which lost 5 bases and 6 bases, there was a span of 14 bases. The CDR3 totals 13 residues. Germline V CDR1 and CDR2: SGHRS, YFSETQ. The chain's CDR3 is CASRSGQTDGYTF. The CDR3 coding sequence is TGCGCCAGCAGAAGTGGACAGACCGATGGCTACACCTTC.

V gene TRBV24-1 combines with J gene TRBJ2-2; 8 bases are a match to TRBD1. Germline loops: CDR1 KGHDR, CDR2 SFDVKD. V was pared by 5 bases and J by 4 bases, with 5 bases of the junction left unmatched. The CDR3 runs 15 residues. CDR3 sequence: CATSASGGRTGELFF. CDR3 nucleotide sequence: TGTGCCACCAGTGCTTCAGGGGGCCGCACCGGGGAGCTGTTTTTT.

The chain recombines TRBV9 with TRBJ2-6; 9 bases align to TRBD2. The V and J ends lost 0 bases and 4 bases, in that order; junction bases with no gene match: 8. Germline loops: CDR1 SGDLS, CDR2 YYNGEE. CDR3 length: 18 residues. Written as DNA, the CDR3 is TGTGCCAGCAGCGTAGCAGCGGGAGGAACGTCGGGGGCCAACGTCCTGACTTTC. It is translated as CASSVAAGGTSGANVLTF.

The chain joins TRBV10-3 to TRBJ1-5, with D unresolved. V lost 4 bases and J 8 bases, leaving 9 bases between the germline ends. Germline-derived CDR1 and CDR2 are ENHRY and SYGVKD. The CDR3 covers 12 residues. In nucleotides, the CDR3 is TGTGCCATCAGTGGACCCGAGGAGCCCCAGCATTTT. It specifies CAISGPEEPQHF.

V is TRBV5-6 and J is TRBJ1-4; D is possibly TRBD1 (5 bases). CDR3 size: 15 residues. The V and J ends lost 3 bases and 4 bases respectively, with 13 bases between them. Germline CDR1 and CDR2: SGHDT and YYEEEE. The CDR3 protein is CASSSALTVNEKLFF. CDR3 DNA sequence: TGTGCCAGCAGCTCCGCCCTGACAGTTAATGAAAAACTGTTTTTT.

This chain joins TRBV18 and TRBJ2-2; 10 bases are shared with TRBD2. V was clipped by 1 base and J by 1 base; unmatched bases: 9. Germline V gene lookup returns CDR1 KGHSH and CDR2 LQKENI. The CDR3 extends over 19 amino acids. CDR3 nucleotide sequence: TGTGCCAGCTCACCACTCCCTCAAATAGCGGGAGGGAACACCGGGGAGCTGTTTTTT. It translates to CASSPLPQIAGGNTGELFF.

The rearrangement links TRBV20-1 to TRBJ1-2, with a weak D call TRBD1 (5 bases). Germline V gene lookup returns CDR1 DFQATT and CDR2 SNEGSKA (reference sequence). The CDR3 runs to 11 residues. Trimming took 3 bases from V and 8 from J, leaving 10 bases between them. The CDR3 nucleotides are TGCAGTGCTAGGGGACTCTGGGGCTACACCTTC. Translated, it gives CSARGLWGYTF.

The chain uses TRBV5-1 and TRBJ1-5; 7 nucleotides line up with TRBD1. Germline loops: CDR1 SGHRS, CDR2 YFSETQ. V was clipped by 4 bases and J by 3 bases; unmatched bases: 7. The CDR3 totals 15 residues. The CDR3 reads CASSGSGGPNQPQHF. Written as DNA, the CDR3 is TGCGCCAGCAGCGGATCAGGGGGACCCAATCAGCCCCAGCATTTT.

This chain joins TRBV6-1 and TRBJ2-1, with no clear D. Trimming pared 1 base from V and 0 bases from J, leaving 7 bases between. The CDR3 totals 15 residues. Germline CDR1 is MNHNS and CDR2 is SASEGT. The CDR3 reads CASSEGVASYNEQFF. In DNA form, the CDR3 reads TGTGCCAGCAGTGAAGGGGTAGCCTCCTACAATGAGCAGTTCTTC.

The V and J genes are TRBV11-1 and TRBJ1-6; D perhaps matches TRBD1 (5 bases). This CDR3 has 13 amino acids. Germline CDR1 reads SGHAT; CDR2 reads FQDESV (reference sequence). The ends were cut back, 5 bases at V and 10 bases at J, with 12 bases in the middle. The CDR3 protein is CASSVAGDSPLHF. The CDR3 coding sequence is TGTGCCAGCAGCGTCGCGGGGGACTCACCCCTCCACTTT. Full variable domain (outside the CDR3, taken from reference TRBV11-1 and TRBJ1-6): EAEVAQSPRYKITEKSQAVAFWCDPISGHATLYWYRQILGQGPELLVQFQDESVVDDSQLPKDRFSAERLKGVDSTLKIQPAELGDSAMYLCASSVAGDSPLHFGNGTRLTVT.

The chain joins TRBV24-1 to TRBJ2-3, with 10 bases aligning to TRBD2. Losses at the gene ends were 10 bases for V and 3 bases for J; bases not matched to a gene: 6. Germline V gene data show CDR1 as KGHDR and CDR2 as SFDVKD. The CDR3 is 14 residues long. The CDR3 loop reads CATKREGPTDTQYF. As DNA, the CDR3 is TGTGCCACGAAGCGGGAGGGTCCGACAGATACGCAGTATTTT.

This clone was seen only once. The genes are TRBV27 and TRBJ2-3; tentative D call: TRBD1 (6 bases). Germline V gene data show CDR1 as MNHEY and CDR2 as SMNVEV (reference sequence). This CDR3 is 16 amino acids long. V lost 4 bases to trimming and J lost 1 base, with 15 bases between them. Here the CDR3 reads CASSSTGRLRTDTQYF. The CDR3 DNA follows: TGTGCCAGCAGTTCGACAGGCCGGTTGCGCACAGATACGCAGTATTTT.

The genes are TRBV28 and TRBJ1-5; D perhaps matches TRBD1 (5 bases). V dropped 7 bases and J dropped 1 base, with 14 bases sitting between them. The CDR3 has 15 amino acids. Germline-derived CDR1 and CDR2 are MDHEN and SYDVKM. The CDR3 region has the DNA TGTGCCAGCACCGTTACGTCAGGGAGCAATCAGCCCCAGCATTTT. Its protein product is CASTVTSGSNQPQHF.

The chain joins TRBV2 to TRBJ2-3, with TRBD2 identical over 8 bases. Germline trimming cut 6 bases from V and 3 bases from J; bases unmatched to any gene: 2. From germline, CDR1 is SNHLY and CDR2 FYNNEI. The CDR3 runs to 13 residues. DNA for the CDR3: TGTGCCAGCAGCGGGGGGGCGACAGATACGCAGTATTTT. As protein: CASSGGATDTQYF.

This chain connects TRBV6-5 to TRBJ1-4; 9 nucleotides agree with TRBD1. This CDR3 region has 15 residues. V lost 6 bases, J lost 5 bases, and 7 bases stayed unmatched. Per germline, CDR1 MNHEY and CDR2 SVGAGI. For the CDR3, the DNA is TGTGCCAGCAGAGCACGGGGACAGGGAAATGAAAAACTGTTTTTT. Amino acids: CASRARGQGNEKLFF.

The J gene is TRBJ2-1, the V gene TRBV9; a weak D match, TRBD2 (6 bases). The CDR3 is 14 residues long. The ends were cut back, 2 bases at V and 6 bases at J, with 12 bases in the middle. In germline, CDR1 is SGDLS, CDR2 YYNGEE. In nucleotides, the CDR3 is TGTGCCAGCAGCGTGGCGGGACGGTCCAATGAGCAGTTCTTC. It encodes CASSVAGRSNEQFF.

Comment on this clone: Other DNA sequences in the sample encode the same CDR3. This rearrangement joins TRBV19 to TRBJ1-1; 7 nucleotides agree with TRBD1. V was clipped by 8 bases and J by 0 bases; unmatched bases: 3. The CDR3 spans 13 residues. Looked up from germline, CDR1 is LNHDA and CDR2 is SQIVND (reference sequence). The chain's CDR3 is CASSGQLNTEAFF. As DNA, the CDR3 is TGTGCCAGTTCGGGACAGTTGAACACTGAAGCTTTCTTT.

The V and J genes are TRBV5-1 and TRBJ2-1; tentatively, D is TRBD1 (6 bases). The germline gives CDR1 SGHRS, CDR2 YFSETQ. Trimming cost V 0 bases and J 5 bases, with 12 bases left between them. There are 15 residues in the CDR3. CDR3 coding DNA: TGCGCCAGCAGCTTGGCACCAGGGGCTAACAATGAGCAGTTCTTC. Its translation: CASSLAPGANNEQFF. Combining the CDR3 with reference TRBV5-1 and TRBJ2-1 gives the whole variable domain KAGVTQTPRYLIKTRGQQVTLSCSPISGHRSVSWYQQTPGQGLQFLFEYFSETQRNKGNFPGRFSGRQFSNSRSEMNVSTLELGDSALYLCASSLAPGANNEQFFGPGTRLTVL.

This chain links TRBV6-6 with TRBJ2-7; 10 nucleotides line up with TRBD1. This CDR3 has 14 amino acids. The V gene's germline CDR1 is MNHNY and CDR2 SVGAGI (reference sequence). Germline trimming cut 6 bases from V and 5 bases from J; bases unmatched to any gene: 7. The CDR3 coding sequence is TGTGCCAGCAGAAGACAGGGGGCGTTAGACGAGCAGTACTTC. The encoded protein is CASRRQGALDEQYF.

As DNA, the CDR3 is TGTGCCAGTAGCCCACTAGCGGGGGGATCCTACGAGCAGTACTTC. The encoded protein is CASSPLAGGSYEQYF. The rearrangement uses TRBV19 and TRBJ2-7; the match to TRBD2 covers 12 bases. CDR1 is LNHDA, CDR2 SQIVND, per germline (reference sequence). The CDR3 has 15 residues. V was clipped by 6 bases and J by 1 base; unmatched bases: 4.

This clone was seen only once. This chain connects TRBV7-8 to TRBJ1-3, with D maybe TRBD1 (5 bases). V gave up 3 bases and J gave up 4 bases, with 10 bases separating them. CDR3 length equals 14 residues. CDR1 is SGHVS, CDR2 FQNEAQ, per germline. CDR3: CASSLGLQGNTIYF. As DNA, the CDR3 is TGTGCCAGCAGCTTGGGACTTCAAGGAAACACCATATATTTT.

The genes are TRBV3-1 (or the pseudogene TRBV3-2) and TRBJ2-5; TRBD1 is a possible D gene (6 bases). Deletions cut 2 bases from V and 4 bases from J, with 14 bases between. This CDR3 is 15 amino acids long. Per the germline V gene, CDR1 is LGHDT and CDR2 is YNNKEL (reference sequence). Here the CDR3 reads CASSQRKQGGETQYF. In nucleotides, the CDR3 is TGTGCCAGCAGCCAAAGGAAACAGGGCGGAGAGACCCAGTACTTC.

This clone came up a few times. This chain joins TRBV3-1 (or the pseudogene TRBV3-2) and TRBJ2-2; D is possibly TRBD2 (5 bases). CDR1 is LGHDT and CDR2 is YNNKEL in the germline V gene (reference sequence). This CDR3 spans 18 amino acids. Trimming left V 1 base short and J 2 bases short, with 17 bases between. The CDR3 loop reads CASSQVLQLGGNTGELFF. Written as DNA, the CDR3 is TGTGCCAGCAGCCAAGTACTTCAGCTAGGAGGTAACACCGGGGAGCTGTTTTTT.

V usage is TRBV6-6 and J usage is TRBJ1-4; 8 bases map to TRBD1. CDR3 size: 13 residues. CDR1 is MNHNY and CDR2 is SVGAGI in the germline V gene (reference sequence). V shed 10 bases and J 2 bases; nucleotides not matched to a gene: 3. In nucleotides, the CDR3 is TGTGCCACCCGGACAGGGACTAATGAAAAACTGTTTTTT. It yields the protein CATRTGTNEKLFF.

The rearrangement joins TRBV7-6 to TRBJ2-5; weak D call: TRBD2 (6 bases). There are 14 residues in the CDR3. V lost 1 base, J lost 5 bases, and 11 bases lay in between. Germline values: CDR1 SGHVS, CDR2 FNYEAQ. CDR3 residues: CASSLEGGFETQYF. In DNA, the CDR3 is TGTGCCAGCAGCTTAGAAGGAGGGTTCGAGACCCAGTACTTC.

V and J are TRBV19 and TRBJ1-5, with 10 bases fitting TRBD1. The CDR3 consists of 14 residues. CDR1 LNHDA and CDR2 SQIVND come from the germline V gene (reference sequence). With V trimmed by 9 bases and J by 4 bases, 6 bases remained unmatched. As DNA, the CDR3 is TGTGCCAGCAAGGGACAGGGGATGAATCAGCCCCAGCATTTT. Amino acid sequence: CASKGQGMNQPQHF. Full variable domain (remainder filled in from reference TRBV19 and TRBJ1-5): DGGITQSPKYLFRKEGQNVTLSCEQNLNHDAMYWYRQDPGQGLRLIYYSQIVNDFQKGDIAEGYSVSREKKESFPLTVTSAQKNPTAFYLCASKGQGMNQPQHFGDGTRLSIL.

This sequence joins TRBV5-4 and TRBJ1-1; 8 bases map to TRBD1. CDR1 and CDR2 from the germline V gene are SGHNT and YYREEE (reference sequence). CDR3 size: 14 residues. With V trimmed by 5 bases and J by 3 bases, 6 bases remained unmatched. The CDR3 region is CASRVRQGHTEAFF. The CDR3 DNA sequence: TGTGCCAGCAGAGTAAGACAGGGGCACACTGAAGCTTTCTTT.